The entry below gives a single T cell receptor (beta chain) sequence along with its context. Its antigen is currently unknown. TCRdb processed the 5' RACE reads anew with MiXCR; each CDR3 protein has one entry. The table lists under 900,000 distinct CDR3 sequences, about 20% of them singletons. With V trimmed by 5 bases and J by 5 bases, 3 bases remained unmatched. This CDR3 is built from 13 residues. CDR1 is LGHNA and CDR2 is YSLEER in the germline V gene. The record originates from a study of identical twins. Study outcomes and limitations: Conclusions were drawn cross-sectionally by statistical analysis, without following the same donors. Memory repertoires lacked the insertion deficit that abundant cord blood beta clonotypes showed.

The data were also submitted as part of a second study, on T cells expressing NK-cell markers. This second study notes: Sorted CD3+CD56+NKG2C+, CD3+CD56+NKG2C- and CD3+CD56-NKG2C+ T cells supplied TCR beta repertoires. Expanded clones of NKG2C+ T cells had an unclear HCMV specificity.

The rearrangement joins TRBV4-3 to TRBJ2-1; 7 bases agree with TRBD2. The sequence came from a woman aged 18-30 years in good health. The material sequenced was PBMCs. The CDR3 nucleotides read TGCGCCAGCAGCGGGAGGGCCCACAATGAGCAGTTCTTC. Amino acid sequence: CASSGRAHNEQFF.